This paragraph covers one T cell receptor (beta chain) sequence. Antigen: not known. The sample is drawn from a study of T cells in localized non-small cell lung cancer. Study findings and constraints: Clonality of T cells reached its maximum in uninvolved adjacent lung, surpassing tumor. The study linked higher blood T cell density to longer overall survival. In adjacent lung appeared a median about 58 of the top 100 tumor clones.

Germline CDR1 is SGHRS and CDR2 is YFSETQ. The CDR3 has 13 amino acids. V lost 4 bases to trimming and J lost 10 bases, with 15 bases between them. Here immunoSEQ multiplex PCR was the method, and the copy in TCRdb shows in-frame clones only, minus some. The sample contains fewer than 40,000 clones, just under 80% of which appear only once. This sequence joins TRBV5-1 and TRBJ2-1, with D tentatively TRBD1 (5 bases). Material: peripheral blood, obtained before any cancer treatment. The receptor was isolated from a male donor at least 60 years old with stage II squamous cell lung carcinoma. The CDR3 bases are TGCGCCAGCAGCGGGTCCCAGGGTGGAGAGCAGTTCTTC. Translation: CASSGSQGGEQFF. Complete variable domain (other parts from reference TRBV5-1 and TRBJ2-1): KAGVTQTPRYLIKTRGQQVTLSCSPISGHRSVSWYQQTPGQGLQFLFEYFSETQRNKGNFPGRFSGRQFSNSRSEMNVSTLELGDSALYLCASSGSQGGEQFFGPGTRLTVL.